This entry describes one T cell receptor (beta chain). The data derive from a study of blood T cell repertoires in COVID-19. Across the whole study: The analysed material was cDNA or gDNA that came from T cells, B-cell-depleted T cells, or PBMCs.

The data were produced by immunoSEQ multiplex PCR, yet TCRdb's version contains in-frame clones alone and is incomplete. Of some 170,000 clones listed, 80% to 90% are singletons. The sequence derives from an older woman who had recovered from COVID-19. Material for sequencing was peripheral blood.

The CDR3: CASSFWGGALKNQPQHF. CDR3 nucleotides: TGTGCCAGCAGTTTTTGGGGGGGGGCTCTAAAGAATCAGCCCCAGCATTTT. The gene calls are TRBV28 and TRBJ1-5; a possible D gene is TRBD1 (6 bases). The V gene lost 3 bases and the J gene lost 4 bases, with 19 bases spanning the gap. The CDR3 consists of 17 residues. Germline assignment: CDR1 MDHEN and CDR2 SYDVKM.